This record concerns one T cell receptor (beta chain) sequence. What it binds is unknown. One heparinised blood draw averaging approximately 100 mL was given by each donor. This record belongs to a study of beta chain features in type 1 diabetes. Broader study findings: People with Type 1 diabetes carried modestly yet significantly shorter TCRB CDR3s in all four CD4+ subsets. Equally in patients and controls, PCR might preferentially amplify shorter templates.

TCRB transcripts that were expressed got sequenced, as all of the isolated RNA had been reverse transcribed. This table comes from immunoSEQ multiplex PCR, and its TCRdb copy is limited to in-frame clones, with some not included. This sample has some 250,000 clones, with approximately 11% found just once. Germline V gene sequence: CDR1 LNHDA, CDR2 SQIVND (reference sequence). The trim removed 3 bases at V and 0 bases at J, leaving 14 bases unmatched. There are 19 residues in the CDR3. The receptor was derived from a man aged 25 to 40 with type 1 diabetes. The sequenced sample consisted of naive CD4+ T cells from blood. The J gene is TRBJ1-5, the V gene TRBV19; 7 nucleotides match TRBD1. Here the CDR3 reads CASSMGRKQGTGSNQPQHF. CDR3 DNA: TGTGCCAGTAGTATGGGACGTAAACAGGGGACGGGTAGCAATCAGCCCCAGCATTTT.